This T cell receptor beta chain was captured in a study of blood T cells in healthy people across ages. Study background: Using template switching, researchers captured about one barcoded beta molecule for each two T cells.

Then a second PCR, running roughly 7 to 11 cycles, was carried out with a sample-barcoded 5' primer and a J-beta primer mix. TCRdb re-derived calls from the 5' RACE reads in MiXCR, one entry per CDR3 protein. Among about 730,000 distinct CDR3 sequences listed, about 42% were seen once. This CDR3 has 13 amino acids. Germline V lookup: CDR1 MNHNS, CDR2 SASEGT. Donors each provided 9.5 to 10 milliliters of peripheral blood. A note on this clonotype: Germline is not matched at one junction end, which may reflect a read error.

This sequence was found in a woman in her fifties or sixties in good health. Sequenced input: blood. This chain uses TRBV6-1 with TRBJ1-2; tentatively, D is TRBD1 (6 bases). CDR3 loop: CVSSDRGHPGYTF. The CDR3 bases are TGTGTCAGCAGTGATCGGGGGCACCCTGGCTACACCTTC.